This T cell receptor beta chain is drawn from a study of radiotherapy plus CTLA-4 blockade in lung cancer. Study at large: Disease control was seen in approximately 29% of patients, objective responses in roughly 19%. Study results and limitations: There was expansion of tumor-derived TCR clones in blood after radiotherapy plus ipilimumab. Response was reportedly best predicted by early blood T cell clone dynamics, with interferon-beta.

This clone was counted a few times. The target antigen is unknown. Other DNA sequences in the sample encode the same CDR3. Repertoires were generated with immunoSEQ multiplex PCR, while TCRdb's copy carries only in-frame clones and drops some. The data hold approximately 78,000 clones, with more than 75% observed a single time. Germline CDR1 is KGHSH and CDR2 is LQKENI. V shed 3 bases and J shed 3 bases, with 8 bases lying between them. The CDR3 totals 14 residues. The source of this sequence is a human donor with non-small cell lung cancer who had a complete response to radiotherapy plus ipilimumab. Sequencing was performed on peripheral blood, taken from a patient treated with radiotherapy plus ipilimumab. The J gene is TRBJ2-2, the V gene TRBV18; D gene ambiguous. CDR3 in amino acids: CASSPATDTGELFF. CDR3 sequence (DNA): TGTGCCAGCTCACCGGCCACGGACACCGGGGAGCTGTTTTTT.